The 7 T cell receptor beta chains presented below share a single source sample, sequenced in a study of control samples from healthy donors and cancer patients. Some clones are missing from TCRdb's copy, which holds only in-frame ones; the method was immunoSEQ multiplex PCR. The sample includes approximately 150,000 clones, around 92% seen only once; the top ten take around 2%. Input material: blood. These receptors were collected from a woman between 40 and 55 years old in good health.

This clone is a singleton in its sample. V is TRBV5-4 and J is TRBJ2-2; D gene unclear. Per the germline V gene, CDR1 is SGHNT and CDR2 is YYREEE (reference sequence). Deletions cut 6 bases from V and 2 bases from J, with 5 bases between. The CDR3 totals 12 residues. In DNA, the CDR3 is TGTGCCAGCAACCGAAACACCGGGGAGCTGTTTTTT. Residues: CASNRNTGELFF.

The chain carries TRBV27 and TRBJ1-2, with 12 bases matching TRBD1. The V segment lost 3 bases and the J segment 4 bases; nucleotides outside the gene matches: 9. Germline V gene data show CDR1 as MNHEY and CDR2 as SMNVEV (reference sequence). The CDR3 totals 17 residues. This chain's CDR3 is CASSFTGQGANLYGYTF. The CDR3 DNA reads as TGTGCCAGCAGTTTCACGGGACAGGGGGCCAACCTCTATGGCTACACCTTC.

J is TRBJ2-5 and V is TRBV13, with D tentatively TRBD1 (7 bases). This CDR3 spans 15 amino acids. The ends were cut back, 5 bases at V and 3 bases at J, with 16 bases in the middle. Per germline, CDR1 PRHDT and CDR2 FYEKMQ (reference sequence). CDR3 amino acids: CASSPPGGRKETQYF. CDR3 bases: TGTGCCAGCAGCCCGCCAGGGGGGAGGAAAGAGACCCAGTACTTC.

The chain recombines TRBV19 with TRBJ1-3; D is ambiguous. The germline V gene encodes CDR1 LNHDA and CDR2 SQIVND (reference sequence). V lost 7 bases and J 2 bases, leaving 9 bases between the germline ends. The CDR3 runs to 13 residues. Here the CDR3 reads CASKVGAGNTIYF. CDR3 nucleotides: TGTGCCAGTAAGGTGGGCGCTGGAAACACCATATATTTT.

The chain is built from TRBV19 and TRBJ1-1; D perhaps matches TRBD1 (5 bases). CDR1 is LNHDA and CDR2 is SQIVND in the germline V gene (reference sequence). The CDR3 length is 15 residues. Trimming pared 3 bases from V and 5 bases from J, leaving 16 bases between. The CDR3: CASSMKAGHWTEAFF. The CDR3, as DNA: TGTGCCAGTAGTATGAAGGCAGGGCACTGGACTGAAGCTTTCTTT.

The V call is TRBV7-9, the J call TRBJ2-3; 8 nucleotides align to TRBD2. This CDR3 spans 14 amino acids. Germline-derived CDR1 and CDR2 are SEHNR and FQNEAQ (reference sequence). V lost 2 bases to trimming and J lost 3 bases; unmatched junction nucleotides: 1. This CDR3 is CASSLIAGTDTQYF. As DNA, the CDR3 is TGTGCCAGCAGCTTAATAGCGGGGACAGATACGCAGTATTTT.

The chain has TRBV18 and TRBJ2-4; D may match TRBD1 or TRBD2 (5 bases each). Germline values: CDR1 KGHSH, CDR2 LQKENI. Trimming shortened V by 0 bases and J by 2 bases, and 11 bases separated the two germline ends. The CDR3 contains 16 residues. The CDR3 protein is CASSPPQGDPKNIQYF. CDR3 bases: TGTGCCAGCTCACCACCGCAAGGGGACCCCAAAAACATTCAGTACTTC.